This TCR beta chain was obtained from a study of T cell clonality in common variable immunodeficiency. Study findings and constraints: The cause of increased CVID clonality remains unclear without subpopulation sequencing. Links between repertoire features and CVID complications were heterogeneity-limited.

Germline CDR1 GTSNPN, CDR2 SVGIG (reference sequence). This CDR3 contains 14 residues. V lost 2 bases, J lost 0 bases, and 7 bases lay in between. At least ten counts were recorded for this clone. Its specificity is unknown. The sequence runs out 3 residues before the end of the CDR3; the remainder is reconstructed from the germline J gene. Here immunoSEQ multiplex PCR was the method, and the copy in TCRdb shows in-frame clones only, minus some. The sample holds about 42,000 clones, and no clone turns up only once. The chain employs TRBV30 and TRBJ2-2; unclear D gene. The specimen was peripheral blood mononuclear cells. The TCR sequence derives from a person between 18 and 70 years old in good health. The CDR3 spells CAWSRLANTGELFF. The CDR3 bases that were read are TGTGCCTGGAGTCGGCTAGCGAACACCGGGGAG.